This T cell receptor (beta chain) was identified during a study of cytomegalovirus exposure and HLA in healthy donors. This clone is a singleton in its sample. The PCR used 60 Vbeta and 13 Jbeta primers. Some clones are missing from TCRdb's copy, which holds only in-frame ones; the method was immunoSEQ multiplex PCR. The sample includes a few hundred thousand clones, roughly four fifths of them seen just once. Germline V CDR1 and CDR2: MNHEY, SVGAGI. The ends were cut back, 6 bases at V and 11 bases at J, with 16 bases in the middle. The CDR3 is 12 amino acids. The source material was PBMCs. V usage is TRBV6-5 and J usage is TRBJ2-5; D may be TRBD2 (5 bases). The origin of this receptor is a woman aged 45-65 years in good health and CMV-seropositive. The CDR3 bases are TGTGCCAGCAGCATTCCCGGAGGTGAGCAGTACTTC. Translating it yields CASSIPGGEQYF.